Listed here are 29 T cell receptor beta chains from one sample, sequenced in a study of T-cell memory formation after mild COVID-19. TCRdb called the 5' RACE reads again in MiXCR, with one record for every CDR3 protein. The repertoire holds 250,000 to 300,000 distinct CDR3 sequences, 15% to 20% seen once, with roughly 24% in the top ten. Sequencing was performed on PBMCs or a T cell subset sorted from them (not recorded which). Every receptor here comes from a man younger than 35 who had mild COVID-19 (a few samples of this study predate the infection). Cell type and time point are not known.

This chain connects TRBV25-1 to TRBJ2-5; TRBD2 matches at 9 bases. This CDR3 spans 16 amino acids. The V segment lost 4 bases and the J segment 1 base; nucleotides outside the gene matches: 7. Germline-derived CDR1 and CDR2 are MGHDK and SYGVNS. CDR3 region: CASSAPLAGSQETQYF. In DNA, the CDR3 is TGTGCCAGCAGTGCACCCCTAGCGGGGAGCCAAGAGACCCAGTACTTC.

This clonotype appeared a few times. The rearrangement joins TRBV3-1 to TRBJ2-3; D perhaps matches TRBD2 (5 bases). The germline gives CDR1 LGHDT, CDR2 YNNKEL (reference sequence). Trimming removed 2 bases from V and 5 bases from J, with 11 bases in between. The CDR3 extends over 14 amino acids. The CDR3 here is CASSQRAERDTQYF. The CDR3 bases are TGTGCCAGCAGCCAAAGAGCGGAGAGAGATACGCAGTATTTT.

The chain joins TRBV5-1 to TRBJ2-5, with 12 bases aligning to TRBD2. CDR3 length: 15 amino acids. After removal of 2 bases from V and 3 bases from J, the junction contained 2 bases not matched to a gene. Germline CDR1 reads SGHRS; CDR2 reads YFSETQ. CDR3 protein: CASSFRLAGEETQYF. The CDR3 coding sequence is TGCGCCAGCAGCTTCAGACTAGCGGGGGAAGAGACCCAGTACTTC.

The genes are TRBV7-2 and TRBJ2-5, with 7 bases matching TRBD2. The CDR3 runs to 15 residues. V trimming: 2 bases; J trimming: 7 bases; junction bases outside the gene matches: 10. Germline loops: CDR1 SGHTA, CDR2 FQGNSA. CDR3 in amino acids: CASSLKLAGVVTQYF. The CDR3 DNA sequence: TGTGCCAGCAGCTTAAAATTGGCGGGGGTGGTGACCCAGTACTTC.

This clonotype was observed a handful of times. J is TRBJ2-3 and V is TRBV9; 7 positions match TRBD2. The CDR3 extends over 14 amino acids. Germline-derived CDR1 and CDR2 are SGDLS and YYNGEE. The V segment lost 4 bases and the J segment 5 bases; nucleotides outside the gene matches: 7. The CDR3 coding sequence is TGTGCCAGCAGCATTGGGGAGGGCGGAGATACGCAGTATTTT. Amino acids: CASSIGEGGDTQYF.

This clonotype was seen more than once but under ten times. The chain recombines TRBV27 with TRBJ2-3, with TRBD2 matching 9 bases. Unmatched junction bases numbered 7, after V lost 5 bases and J lost 1 base. CDR1 MNHEY and CDR2 SMNVEV come from the germline V gene (reference sequence). This CDR3 is 16 amino acids long. CDR3 nucleotides: TGTGCCAGCAGTCCGAGGGTAGCGGGGGGCACAGATACGCAGTATTTT. Its translation is CASSPRVAGGTDTQYF.

This clonotype was observed a handful of times. The rearrangement uses TRBV7-6 and TRBJ2-1, with D possibly called TRBD1 or TRBD2 (5 bases each). The germline gives CDR1 SGHVS, CDR2 FNYEAQ. Trimming took 7 bases from V and 3 from J, leaving 19 bases between them. The CDR3 has 16 residues. CDR3 sequence: CASNPSPWGGYNEQFF. CDR3 DNA sequence: TGTGCCAGCAACCCTAGCCCGTGGGGCGGCTACAATGAGCAGTTCTTC.

This clonotype has only a few counts. The chain is built from TRBV15 and TRBJ2-4, with D perhaps matching TRBD2 (6 bases). The CDR3 covers 16 residues. Germline V gene data show CDR1 as LNHNV and CDR2 as YYDKDF (reference sequence). The V gene lost 1 base and the J gene lost 8 bases, with 18 bases spanning the gap. CDR3 in amino acids: CATSRGAGGVEDIQYF. CDR3 bases: TGTGCCACCAGCAGAGGGGCAGGAGGGGTGGAGGACATTCAGTACTTC.

The sample holds a few counts of this clonotype. The rearrangement links TRBV6-2 or TRBV6-3 to TRBJ1-2; the D gene is possibly TRBD1 (5 bases). CDR3 length: 14 residues. The germline V and J ends were trimmed by 6 bases and 4 bases, with 15 bases remaining between them. CDR1 and CDR2 (germline): MNHEY, SVGEGT. The CDR3, as DNA: TGTGCCAGCAGAGACCCGGGACGGCCCTATGGCTACACCTTC. It is translated as CASRDPGRPYGYTF.

The chain carries TRBV7-8 and TRBJ1-2; a weak D match, TRBD1 (5 bases). V was cut by 4 bases and J by 7 bases, with 19 bases left in between. The CDR3 spans 15 residues. Germline CDR1 and CDR2: SGHVS and FQNEAQ. The CDR3 nucleotides read TGTGCCAGCAGCTCCAGTACAGGAATCTATGCTGGCTACACCTTC. Amino acid sequence: CASSSSTGIYAGYTF.

This clonotype was detected a few times. CDR3: CASRPGGTDTQYF. The CDR3 DNA is TGTGCCAGCAGACCGGGGGGCACAGATACGCAGTATTTT. The chain combines TRBV11-2 with TRBJ2-3; maybe TRBD2 (6 bases). Germline values: CDR1 SGHAT, CDR2 FQNNGV. The CDR3 sequence is 13 residues long. Trimming removed 6 bases from V and 1 base from J, with 8 bases in between.

This clonotype came up a few times. The chain recombines TRBV19 with TRBJ2-2, with D possibly TRBD1 on 6 matching bases. Trimming shortened V by 4 bases and J by 5 bases, and 14 bases separated the two germline ends. The CDR3 spans 15 residues. Looked up from germline, CDR1 is LNHDA and CDR2 is SQIVND (reference sequence). The CDR3 bases are TGTGCCAGTAGTAAATGGGGGCAGAGGACCGGGGAGCTGTTTTTT. Translated: CASSKWGQRTGELFF.

The sample holds a few counts of this clonotype. The V call is TRBV27, the J call TRBJ2-1; D might be TRBD2 (5 bases). The CDR3 consists of 15 residues. The germline CDR1 and CDR2 sequences are MNHEY and SMNVEV (reference sequence). V was cut by 6 bases and J by 0 bases, with 12 bases left in between. The CDR3 spells CASRRGLSSYNEQFF. Written as DNA, the CDR3 is TGTGCCAGCAGGAGAGGACTCAGCTCCTACAATGAGCAGTTCTTC.

This sequence joins TRBV6-6 and TRBJ2-2; 9 positions agree with TRBD1. V dropped 1 base and J dropped 3; count of bases not matched to a gene: 12. In germline, CDR1 is MNHNY, CDR2 SVGAGI (reference sequence). There are 19 residues in the CDR3. CDR3 nucleotide sequence: TGTGCCAGCAGTTACTTTAGGGGACCGGGACAGGGTCACACCGGGGAGCTGTTTTTT. This encodes CASSYFRGPGQGHTGELFF.

The table lists this clonotype with a few counts. This sequence joins TRBV7-9 and TRBJ2-1; D is possibly TRBD2 (6 bases). This CDR3 contains 15 residues. V was pared by 5 bases and J by 7 bases, with 18 bases between. Germline CDR1 is SEHNR and CDR2 is FQNEAQ (reference sequence). CDR3 protein: CASSAAGGFENEQFF. The CDR3 coding sequence is TGTGCCAGCAGCGCCGCCGGGGGTTTTGAGAATGAGCAGTTCTTC.

This clonotype turned up a few times. This chain uses TRBV7-9 with TRBJ2-7; D is uncertain. The CDR3 spans 15 residues. Trimming took 4 bases from V and 1 from J, leaving 14 bases between them. Germline CDR1 SEHNR, CDR2 FQNEAQ (reference sequence). CDR3 nucleotides: TGTGCCAGCAGCTCCGGCCGGATTTCATCCTACGAGCAGTACGTC. Residues: CASSSGRISSYEQYV.

The table lists this clonotype with a few counts. The chain links TRBV5-1 to TRBJ2-3, with D perhaps being TRBD1 or TRBD2 (5 bases each). Trimming took off 0 bases at V and 0 bases at J, with 8 bases between the two ends. Germline values: CDR1 SGHRS, CDR2 YFSETQ. The CDR3 loop spans 15 amino acids. The CDR3 region has the DNA TGCGCCAGCAGCTTGGGGGACGGTAGCACAGATACGCAGTATTTT. Protein product: CASSLGDGSTDTQYF. The full variable domain, rest sourced from reference TRBV5-1 and TRBJ2-3, is KAGVTQTPRYLIKTRGQQVTLSCSPISGHRSVSWYQQTPGQGLQFLFEYFSETQRNKGNFPGRFSGRQFSNSRSEMNVSTLELGDSALYLCASSLGDGSTDTQYFGPGTRLTVL.

This clonotype was counted once. The rearrangement joins TRBV27 to TRBJ1-2; perhaps TRBD1 as D (6 bases). V shed 5 bases and J shed 8 bases, with 12 bases lying between them. Germline V lookup: CDR1 MNHEY, CDR2 SMNVEV (reference sequence). The CDR3 runs 12 residues. This CDR3 is CASSTGQRGYTF. CDR3 nucleotides: TGTGCCAGCAGTACCGGACAGCGCGGCTACACCTTC.

The chain uses TRBV7-6 and TRBJ2-5, with 9 bases identical to TRBD2. The V gene's germline CDR1 is SGHVS and CDR2 FNYEAQ. There are 16 residues in the CDR3. Unmatched junction bases numbered 12, after V lost 5 bases and J lost 5 bases. The CDR3 spells CASSPVGASGVETQYF. CDR3 bases: TGTGCCAGCAGCCCCGTGGGCGCTAGCGGGGTTGAGACCCAGTACTTC.

The chain links TRBV20-1 to TRBJ2-7; 9 bases are a match to TRBD2. Germline CDR1 DFQATT, CDR2 SNEGSKA (reference sequence). There are 14 residues in the CDR3. After removal of 0 bases from V and 2 bases from J, the junction contained 2 bases not matched to a gene. CDR3 region: CSARELAGTYEQYF. CDR3 DNA sequence: TGCAGTGCTAGAGAACTAGCGGGCACCTACGAGCAGTACTTC.

CDR3: CATEAYDRAGNTIYF. Here the CDR3 DNA reads TGTGCCACCGAAGCGTACGACAGGGCTGGAAACACCATATATTTT. The rearrangement joins TRBV6-6 to TRBJ1-3, with 7 bases that match TRBD1. Germline values: CDR1 MNHNY, CDR2 SVGAGI (reference sequence). The CDR3 has 15 amino acids. The junction had 11 bases not matched to a gene; V was cut back by 10 bases and J by 2 bases.

This clonotype has at least ten counts. This chain connects TRBV4-1 to TRBJ2-2; 7 bases fit TRBD2. Per germline, CDR1 MGHRA and CDR2 YSYEKL. There are 19 residues in the CDR3. V dropped 4 bases and J dropped 5; count of bases not matched to a gene: 19. The CDR3 region has the DNA TGCGCCAGCAGCCTCGCTTGGGGCGGGGGTCCCTCTGGAACCGGGGAGCTGTTTTTT. Translated, it gives CASSLAWGGGPSGTGELFF.

This sequence joins TRBV20-1 and TRBJ2-5; perhaps TRBD1 as D (5 bases). The CDR3 spans 14 residues. V was shortened by 4 bases and J by 5 bases, with 17 bases between the two germline ends. Germline V gene sequence: CDR1 DFQATT, CDR2 SNEGSKA (reference sequence). The CDR3 DNA reads as TGCAGTGCTACGCTTTTAAGGGGTCAGGAGACCCAGTACTTC. Residues: CSATLLRGQETQYF.

The chain carries TRBV5-1 and TRBJ2-2; D remains unclear. V lost 4 bases and J lost 7, with 8 bases in between. CDR1 and CDR2 from the germline V gene are SGHRS and YFSETQ. The CDR3 spans 12 residues. The CDR3 reads CASSPRGGELFF. DNA of the CDR3: TGCGCCAGCAGCCCCCGTGGCGGGGAGCTGTTTTTT.

This chain joins TRBV2 and TRBJ2-3; D is uncertain. Trimming removed 6 bases from V and 6 bases from J, with 7 bases in between. CDR1 and CDR2 from the germline V gene are SNHLY and FYNNEI. The CDR3 consists of 11 residues. The CDR3 here is CASSDLDTQYF. In DNA, the CDR3 is TGTGCCAGCAGCGACCTGGATACGCAGTATTTT.

CDR3 in amino acids: CASSRSEGTEAFF. CDR3 DNA sequence: TGCGCCAGCAGCCGGAGTGAGGGCACTGAAGCTTTCTTT. The rearrangement uses TRBV5-1 and TRBJ1-1; D is undetermined. Germline V CDR1 and CDR2: SGHRS, YFSETQ. V lost 4 bases to trimming and J lost 4 bases, with 11 bases between them. The CDR3 length is 13 residues.

This clonotype turned up a few times. The chain joins TRBV7-9 to TRBJ1-4; the D is unclear. Trimming took 1 base from V and 10 from J, leaving 7 bases between them. The CDR3 loop spans 12 amino acids. Germline loops: CDR1 SEHNR, CDR2 FQNEAQ (reference sequence). The CDR3 loop reads CASSLEGGKLFF. CDR3 nucleotides: TGTGCCAGCAGCTTAGAGGGAGGAAAACTGTTTTTT.

This clonotype was seen a handful of times. The V gene is TRBV7-2, the J gene TRBJ2-5; D might be TRBD2 (5 bases). Germline values: CDR1 SGHTA, CDR2 FQGNSA. Trimming took 7 bases from V and 5 from J, leaving 14 bases between them. This CDR3 has 13 residues. Here the CDR3 reads CASTTRAWETQYF. The CDR3, as DNA: TGTGCCAGCACCACTAGGGCTTGGGAGACCCAGTACTTC.

Many counts were recorded for this clonotype. J is TRBJ2-3 and V is TRBV5-1; the D is unclear. Looked up from germline, CDR1 is SGHRS and CDR2 is YFSETQ. With 0 bases removed from V and 1 base from J, the gap between germline ends came to 12 bases. The length of the CDR3 is 16 residues. This CDR3 reads CASSLVRVDRTDTQYF. CDR3 sequence (DNA): TGCGCCAGCAGCTTGGTTCGGGTCGACCGCACAGATACGCAGTATTTT.